This T cell receptor beta chain was profiled in a study of cytomegalovirus exposure and HLA in healthy donors. This clone was seen a handful of times. No antigen is known for it. PCR primers comprised 60 Vbeta and 13 Jbeta primers. Libraries were prepared by immunoSEQ multiplex PCR; TCRdb keeps only in-frame clonotypes and omits some of them. Of under 200,000 clones in the sample, more than 65% were seen once. This CDR3 comprises 15 residues. The junction had 12 bases not matched to a gene; V was cut back by 4 bases and J by 6 bases. CDR1 is LGHNA and CDR2 is YNFKEQ in the germline V gene. Findings of the study overall: Among CMV-associated TCR beta chains, most appeared HLA-restricted in a later analysis.

The rearrangement joins TRBV4-2 to TRBJ2-7; the match to TRBD2 covers 7 bases. The clonotype comes from a woman aged 25 to 39 in good health and CMV-seronegative. Sample: PBMCs. The CDR3 nucleotides are TGTGCCAGCAGCCCCTCGACGCGGGAGTCTGGCGAGCAGTACTTC. This gives the protein CASSPSTRESGEQYF.